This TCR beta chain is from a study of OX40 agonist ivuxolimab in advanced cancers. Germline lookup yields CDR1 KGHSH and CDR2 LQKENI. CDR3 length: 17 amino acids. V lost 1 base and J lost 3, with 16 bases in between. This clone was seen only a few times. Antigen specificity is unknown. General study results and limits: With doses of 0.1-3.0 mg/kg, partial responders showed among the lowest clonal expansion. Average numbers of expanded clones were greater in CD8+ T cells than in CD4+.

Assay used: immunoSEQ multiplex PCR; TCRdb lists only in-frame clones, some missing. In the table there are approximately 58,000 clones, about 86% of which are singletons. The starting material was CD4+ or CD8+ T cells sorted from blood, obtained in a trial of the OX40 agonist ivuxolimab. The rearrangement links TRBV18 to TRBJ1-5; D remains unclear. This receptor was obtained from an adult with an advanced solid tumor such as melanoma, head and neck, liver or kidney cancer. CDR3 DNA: TGTGCCAGCTCACCACTGCGTGCGGGAACCCTCAATCAGCCCCAGCATTTT. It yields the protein CASSPLRAGTLNQPQHF. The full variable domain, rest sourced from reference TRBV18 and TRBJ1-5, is NAGVMQNPRHLVRRRGQEARLRCSPMKGHSHVYWYRQLPEEGLKFMVYLQKENIIDESGMPKERFSAEFPKEGPSILRIQQVVRGDSAAYFCASSPLRAGTLNQPQHFGDGTRLSIL.